A selection of T cell receptor beta chains follows, all from one sample in a study of shared clonotypes between healthy human individuals. Here immunoSEQ multiplex PCR was the method, and the copy in TCRdb shows in-frame clones only, minus some. The data show fewer than 850,000 clones, about 96% seen once. Sample: naive CD8+ T cells sorted from blood. The origin of the receptors is a man in his thirties or forties in good health. CDR3s include the opening cysteine and the closing phenylalanine or tryptophan. Each record gives: D gene, V gene, clone size, J gene, CDR3 protein, CDR3 DNA. D genes are given only for firm matches. Clone size is stated in some rows and not others, as once, few, many or a class when expanded.

d_call: TRBD2
v_call: TRBV7-2
clone_size: NA
j_call: TRBJ2-7
cdr3_aa: CASRTSGRANEQYF
cdr3_nt: TGTGCCAGCAGGACTAGCGGGAGGGCCAACGAGCAGTACTTC

d_call: TRBD2
v_call: TRBV15
clone_size: NA
j_call: TRBJ2-3
cdr3_aa: CATSLAGGTRDTQYF
cdr3_nt: TGTGCCACCAGCTTAGCGGGAGGGACCAGAGATACGCAGTATTTT

d_call: NA
v_call: TRBV11-2
clone_size: NA
j_call: TRBJ2-5
cdr3_aa: CASSLSETQYF
cdr3_nt: TGTGCCAGCAGCTTAAGCGAGACCCAGTACTTC

d_call: NA
v_call: TRBV27
clone_size: NA
j_call: TRBJ2-3
cdr3_aa: CASSSTSMGTDTQYF
cdr3_nt: TGTGCCAGCAGTTCGACTTCGATGGGCACAGATACGCAGTATTTT

d_call: NA
v_call: TRBV6-5
clone_size: NA
j_call: TRBJ2-7
cdr3_aa: CASNLNGNYEQYF
cdr3_nt: TGTGCCAGCAATCTGAACGGGAACTACGAGCAGTACTTC

d_call: TRBD1
v_call: TRBV11-2
clone_size: NA
j_call: TRBJ2-6
cdr3_aa: CASSSSRTGRNGANVLTF
cdr3_nt: TGTGCCAGCAGCTCCTCCAGGACAGGAAGAAATGGGGCCAACGTCCTGACTTTC

d_call: NA
v_call: TRBV6-5
clone_size: NA
j_call: TRBJ2-7
cdr3_aa: CASQGGLSYEQYF
cdr3_nt: TGTGCCAGCCAGGGCGGGCTCTCCTACGAGCAGTACTTC

d_call: NA
v_call: TRBV5-4
clone_size: NA
j_call: TRBJ2-7
cdr3_aa: CASSLGYEQYF
cdr3_nt: TGTGCCAGCAGCTTAGGCTACGAGCAGTACTTC

d_call: NA
v_call: TRBV11-3
clone_size: once
j_call: TRBJ2-7
cdr3_aa: CASSLEVGDEQYF
cdr3_nt: TGTGCCAGCAGCTTAGAAGTCGGGGACGAGCAGTACTTC

d_call: NA
v_call: TRBV7-9
clone_size: NA
j_call: TRBJ2-7
cdr3_aa: CASSFLAYEQYF
cdr3_nt: TGTGCCAGCAGCTTTCTTGCCTACGAGCAGTACTTC

d_call: TRBD1
v_call: TRBV19
clone_size: once
j_call: TRBJ1-3
cdr3_aa: CASGQVNSGNTIYF
cdr3_nt: TGTGCCTCCGGACAGGTGAACTCTGGAAACACCATATATTTT

d_call: NA
v_call: TRBV27
clone_size: NA
j_call: TRBJ2-7
cdr3_aa: CASSPLWAGTYEQYF
cdr3_nt: TGTGCCAGCAGCCCCTTGTGGGCAGGGACCTACGAGCAGTACTTC

d_call: NA
v_call: TRBV20-1
clone_size: NA
j_call: TRBJ2-1
cdr3_aa: CSASRANEQFF
cdr3_nt: TGCAGTGCTAGCAGGGCCAATGAGCAGTTCTTC

d_call: NA
v_call: TRBV11-1
clone_size: NA
j_call: TRBJ2-7
cdr3_aa: CASSGGLNYEQYF
cdr3_nt: TGTGCCAGCAGCGGGGGACTTAACTACGAGCAGTACTTC

d_call: NA
v_call: TRBV10-3
clone_size: once
j_call: TRBJ2-7
cdr3_aa: CAISGLGPEQYF
cdr3_nt: TGTGCCATCAGTGGCCTCGGGCCCGAGCAGTACTTC

d_call: NA
v_call: TRBV28
clone_size: NA
j_call: TRBJ2-7
cdr3_aa: CASQGTYEQYF
cdr3_nt: TGTGCCAGCCAGGGGACCTACGAGCAGTACTTC

d_call: NA
v_call: TRBV7-8
clone_size: NA
j_call: TRBJ2-7
cdr3_aa: CASSDQAYEQYF
cdr3_nt: TGTGCCAGCAGTGATCAGGCCTACGAGCAGTACTTC

d_call: TRBD2
v_call: TRBV14
clone_size: NA
j_call: TRBJ2-1
cdr3_aa: CASSQGLADWDEQFF
cdr3_nt: TGTGCCAGCAGCCAGGGACTAGCGGATTGGGATGAGCAGTTCTTC

d_call: NA
v_call: TRBV7-8
clone_size: NA
j_call: TRBJ2-5
cdr3_aa: CASSPRTEASQETQYF
cdr3_nt: TGTGCCAGCAGCCCTCGGACAGAAGCCTCCCAAGAGACCCAGTACTTC

d_call: NA
v_call: TRBV4-3
clone_size: NA
j_call: TRBJ2-7
cdr3_aa: CASSQDPGQPYEQYF
cdr3_nt: TGCGCCAGCAGCCAAGATCCGGGACAACCCTACGAGCAGTACTTC

d_call: NA
v_call: TRBV6-6
clone_size: NA
j_call: TRBJ1-5
cdr3_aa: CASSLGTDQPQHF
cdr3_nt: TGTGCCAGCAGTTTGGGGACTGATCAGCCCCAGCATTTT

d_call: TRBD2
v_call: TRBV15
clone_size: NA
j_call: TRBJ2-2
cdr3_aa: CATSREGIAGGHTGELFF
cdr3_nt: TGTGCCACCAGCAGAGAAGGGATAGCGGGAGGTCACACCGGGGAGCTGTTTTTT

d_call: TRBD2
v_call: TRBV5-6
clone_size: NA
j_call: TRBJ2-7
cdr3_aa: CASSPVGLGTYEQYF
cdr3_nt: TGTGCCAGCAGCCCCGTAGGACTAGGAACCTACGAGCAGTACTTC

d_call: TRBD2
v_call: TRBV29-1
clone_size: NA
j_call: TRBJ2-7
cdr3_aa: CSVVVTSGYEQYF
cdr3_nt: TGCAGCGTTGTGGTGACTAGCGGCTACGAGCAGTACTTC

d_call: NA
v_call: TRBV9
clone_size: NA
j_call: TRBJ2-7
cdr3_aa: CASSVSVGSAAYEQYF
cdr3_nt: TGTGCCAGCAGCGTATCAGTCGGTAGCGCGGCCTACGAGCAGTACTTC

d_call: NA
v_call: TRBV7-2
clone_size: once
j_call: TRBJ2-4
cdr3_aa: CASSVGPGLAFDIQYF
cdr3_nt: NA

d_call: NA
v_call: TRBV10-3
clone_size: NA
j_call: TRBJ2-3
cdr3_aa: CAISSGFVTTDTQYF
cdr3_nt: TGTGCCATCAGTTCAGGGTTTGTCACCACAGATACGCAGTATTTT

d_call: NA
v_call: TRBV7-6
clone_size: NA
j_call: TRBJ2-5
cdr3_aa: CASSPGLLGGTQYF
cdr3_nt: TGTGCCAGCAGCCCGGGACTGCTGGGGGGGACCCAGTACTTC

d_call: TRBD2
v_call: TRBV7-9
clone_size: NA
j_call: TRBJ2-3
cdr3_aa: CASSSSEREGDTQYF
cdr3_nt: TGTGCCAGCAGCTCGTCGGAGCGGGAGGGAGATACGCAGTATTTT

d_call: TRBD1
v_call: TRBV19
clone_size: NA
j_call: TRBJ2-3
cdr3_aa: CASSATGTGGDTQYF
cdr3_nt: TGTGCCAGTAGCGCCACCGGGACAGGGGGGGATACGCAGTATTTT

d_call: NA
v_call: TRBV20-1
clone_size: NA
j_call: TRBJ2-1
cdr3_aa: CSAGEYNEQFF
cdr3_nt: TGCAGTGCCGGGGAGTACAATGAGCAGTTCTTC

d_call: NA
v_call: TRBV7-9
clone_size: NA
j_call: TRBJ2-5
cdr3_aa: CASSLGTASETQYF
cdr3_nt: TGTGCCAGCAGCTTAGGGACAGCTTCGGAGACCCAGTACTTC

d_call: TRBD1
v_call: TRBV11-2
clone_size: NA
j_call: TRBJ2-5
cdr3_aa: CASSLTGEETQYF
cdr3_nt: TGTGCCAGCAGCTTAACAGGGGAAGAGACCCAGTACTTC

d_call: NA
v_call: TRBV9
clone_size: once
j_call: TRBJ1-2
cdr3_aa: CASSVVGGLGYGYTF
cdr3_nt: TGTGCCAGCAGCGTAGTTGGCGGACTCGGTTATGGCTACACCTTC

d_call: NA
v_call: TRBV18
clone_size: NA
j_call: TRBJ2-1
cdr3_aa: CASSLSGSPYNEQFF
cdr3_nt: TGTGCCAGCTCACTTAGCGGTTCCCCCTACAATGAGCAGTTCTTC

d_call: TRBD2
v_call: TRBV11-2
clone_size: NA
j_call: TRBJ2-1
cdr3_aa: CASSSLLPGLVGNEQFF
cdr3_nt: TGTGCCAGCAGCTCCCTGCTTCCGGGACTAGTAGGCAATGAGCAGTTCTTC

d_call: NA
v_call: TRBV29-1
clone_size: NA
j_call: TRBJ2-7
cdr3_aa: CSVESPDMSYEQYF
cdr3_nt: TGCAGCGTCGAGAGTCCGGACATGTCCTACGAGCAGTACTTC

d_call: NA
v_call: TRBV7-6
clone_size: NA
j_call: TRBJ2-7
cdr3_aa: CASSRGTPLYEQYF
cdr3_nt: TGTGCCAGCAGCCGCGGGACACCGCTTTACGAGCAGTACTTC

d_call: NA
v_call: TRBV11-2
clone_size: once
j_call: TRBJ2-7
cdr3_aa: CASSLAGYEQYF
cdr3_nt: TGTGCCAGCAGCTTAGCCGGGTACGAGCAGTACTTC

d_call: TRBD2
v_call: TRBV11-2
clone_size: NA
j_call: TRBJ2-7
cdr3_aa: CASSGLASEQYF
cdr3_nt: TGTGCCAGCAGCGGACTAGCTTCCGAGCAGTACTTC